A selection of T cell receptor beta chains follows, all from one sample in a study of CD8 T cells in Susac syndrome. TCRdb called the immunoSEQ multiplex PCR reads again in MiXCR, with one record for every CDR3 protein. The repertoire holds 180,000 or so distinct CDR3 sequences, with around 94% as singletons. Sequencing was carried out using CD4+ T cells from PBMCs. The receptors here all came from a human donor in good health. Both conserved end residues are part of each CDR3. Fields, in order: D gene, J gene, V gene, clone size, CDR3 DNA, CDR3 protein. The D gene is left open where the match is weak. Rows may omit the clone size; those that give it use once, few, many or a size class.

NA TRBJ1-6 TRBV3-1 once TGTGCCAGCAGCAATCAAGGTCCAGCTAATTCACCCCTCCACTTT CASSNQGPANSPLHF
NA TRBJ2-5 TRBV15 NA TGTGCCACCAGCAGAGTGGGGGGCGACGAGACCCAGTACTTC CATSRVGGDETQYF
NA TRBJ2-3 TRBV19 once TGTGCCAGCAACAGGGTAGAAGGAGATACGCAGTATTTT CASNRVEGDTQYF
TRBD1 TRBJ2-4 TRBV4-1 once TGCGCCAGTCGGCGGGGGACAGGGATGACCAACATTCAGTACTTC CASRRGTGMTNIQYF
TRBD1 TRBJ2-7 TRBV7-2 once TGTGCCAGCAGCTTGTCTCCGGGACAGTACTACGAGCAGTACTTC CASSLSPGQYYEQYF
NA TRBJ2-5 TRBV27 NA TGTGCCAGCAGACGAGTACCGGAAGAGACCCAGTACTTC CASRRVPEETQYF
NA TRBJ2-1 TRBV20-1 NA TGCAGTGCTAGACCTTCCTGGCGCAGCTCCTACAATGAGCAGTTCTTC CSARPSWRSSYNEQFF
NA TRBJ2-1 TRBV7-9 NA TGTGCCAGCAGCCGCCTGGGTGGTAATGAGCAGTTCTTC CASSRLGGNEQFF
NA TRBJ2-5 TRBV5-1 once TGCGCCAGCAGCTTAGTCGCTCAAGAGACCCAGTACTTC CASSLVAQETQYF
NA TRBJ2-1 TRBV3-1 NA TGTGCCAGCAGCCAAGTCACCAGGGCCAACAATGAGCAGTTCTTC CASSQVTRANNEQFF
NA TRBJ2-5 TRBV29-1 NA TGCAGCGTTTGGACAGCGGGGAACATGGCCCAGTACTTC CSVWTAGNMAQYF
NA TRBJ2-2 TRBV4-3 NA TGCGCCAGCAGCCAAGTACAGGGCACCGGGGAGCTGTTTTTT CASSQVQGTGELFF
NA TRBJ2-2 TRBV3-1 NA TGTGCCAGCAGCCCGATCGGGGGTGGGACCGGGGAGCTGTTTTTT CASSPIGGGTGELFF
NA TRBJ2-3 TRBV7-9 NA TGTGCCAGCAGCTTTGTGGAAGCGAGCGCAGATACGCAGTATTTT CASSFVEASADTQYF
NA TRBJ2-3 TRBV2 NA TGTGCCAGCAGTCGGAACAGGGCGGATACGCAGTATTTT CASSRNRADTQYF
NA TRBJ1-1 TRBV6-6 NA TGTGCCAGCAGTTCCACAGGGACCGAGACTGAAGCTTTCTTT CASSSTGTETEAFF
NA TRBJ2-2 TRBV12-3/TRBV12-4 NA TGTGCCAGCAAGGGCTCCGGGACATTGAACACCGGGGAGCTGTTTTTT CASKGSGTLNTGELFF
NA TRBJ2-1 TRBV9 NA TGTGCCAGCAGCGTACGCGGGGCTCCCTACAATGAGCAGTTCTTC CASSVRGAPYNEQFF
TRBD2 TRBJ2-7 TRBV20-1 few TGCAGTGCTAGAGATCCGACTAGCGGGGTCTACGAGCAGTACTTC CSARDPTSGVYEQYF
NA TRBJ1-2 TRBV29-1 NA TGCAGCGTTCTAAGAGGGGGAGTCTATGGCTACACCTTC CSVLRGGVYGYTF
NA TRBJ2-5 TRBV7-3 NA TGTGCCAGCAGCTTAGGCGGGCTTGGAGAGACCCAGTACTTC CASSLGGLGETQYF
TRBD1 TRBJ1-1 TRBV3-1 once TGTGCCAGCAGTACTCAGGGGGGGGCTGAAGCTTTCTTT CASSTQGGAEAFF
NA TRBJ1-4 TRBV30 NA TGTGCCTGGTCCGGACAGTACGGTGAAAAACTGTTTTTT CAWSGQYGEKLFF
NA TRBJ1-2 TRBV28 NA TGTGCCAGCAGGCCCCGGGGGGGGGCGTATGGCTACACCTTC CASRPRGGAYGYTF
NA TRBJ1-5 TRBV20-1 NA TGCAGTGCTAGGGCCCATCCCTCTGGGGGTAGGCAGCCCCAGCATTTT CSARAHPSGGRQPQHF